This T cell receptor (beta chain) comes out of a study of cytomegalovirus exposure and HLA in healthy donors listed by TCRdb under 2017. Context from the whole study: An earlier analysis of roughly 500 of the donors reported about 290 Gb of sequence data and 120 million or so unique TCR beta sequences from approximately 180 million T cells. An early release covering roughly 640 HLA-typed donors comprised approximately 290 gigabases of sequencing data and some 79 million unique TCR sequences. Of the roughly 390 genotyped donors, more than 75% were placed in the genetic ancestry cluster associated with self-reported Caucasian donors. The study was designed to test whether signatures of past pathogen exposure could be identified by cataloging public T cell receptors. Using immunosequencing, the study profiled T cell repertoires from 640 or so subjects and related those repertoires to cytomegalovirus serostatus. Besides the first cohort of around 700 subjects, a separate validation cohort made up of 90 to 150 different subjects was used. The study combined high-throughput TCR immunosequencing, statistical association of individual TCRs with disease status, and machine learning to predict cytomegalovirus infection status. A later analysis re-examined previously published TCR beta repertoires from just over 650 donors and added high-resolution HLA genotyping to investigate patterns of TCR occurrence. Rather than using new phenotypic data, the later analysis identified candidate immune exposures from TCR beta sequences and from how often those sequences occurred across donors. In an earlier analysis of 500 to 650 of the donors, high-throughput TCR beta sequencing was used to judge whether each TCR beta V gene segment behaved as functional or pseudogenic. Donor age, sex, ethnicity and CMV serostatus were compiled together with the repertoire data. In a later genetic analysis, genome-wide SNP genotypes for 398 of the 666 donors were used, and that subset was treated as a discovery cohort. Every discovery cohort repertoire had been produced on one sequencing platform. HLA typing covered class I and class II loci at four-digit resolution. The number of typed donors differed by locus: roughly 629-640 for A, B, C, DRB1 and DQB1; 522 for DQA1; fewer than 610 for DPA1; and some 450 for DPB1. Because of strong linkage in the cohort, roughly 5 DR-DQ haplotypes were treated as single units for association and clustering. On average, about 240,000 unique TCR beta nucleotide sequences were sequenced per donor among a few hundred genotyped donors of the cohort, with roughly 20% of those sequences being non-productive.

Libraries were built with the immunoSEQ multiplex PCR assay. The multiplex PCR relied on a mix of 60 forward primers for TCR Vbeta segments and 13 reverse primers for TCR Jbeta segments. A multiplex PCR assay on genomic DNA amplified the CDR3 region of rearranged TCR beta genes. The Illumina HiSeq System was used to sequence the amplified TCR beta libraries as 87-base-pair reads. In the source study's methods: A later analysis counted about 80 million unique TCR beta chains across the 666 repertoires, and roughly 10 million of these chains were shared by at least two donors. A nearest-neighbor algorithm error-corrected the raw reads and collapsed the reads into unique sequences, merging closely related sequences to remove PCR and sequencing errors. To assign V, D and J gene segments, CDR3 sequences were aligned to IMGT reference sequences. For a sequence to be retained, a match of at least six nucleotides to both a V gene segment and a J gene segment was required. A rearrangement was called productive if the CDR3 had no stop codons and remained in frame with V and J, and every other rearrangement was called non-productive. Following IMGT convention, CDR3 was defined as the stretch from the second conserved V-encoded cysteine up to the conserved J-encoded phenylalanine. In an earlier analysis of 587 of the donors, sequences lacking an unambiguous match to a single V gene segment were excluded. An earlier analysis of several hundred of the donors called V segments functional above 56.7% productive rearrangements and segregating when the between-donor standard deviation exceeded 5%. To diagnose cytomegalovirus status from the catalog of TCR beta chain sequences, a statistical classification framework was built. A later analysis assigned V and J genes by comparing TCR nucleotide sequences with IMGT/GENE-DB human TR gene sequences. In a later analysis, CDR3 sequences and most-parsimonious VDJ recombination scenarios were assigned using the TCRdist pipeline. A later analysis defined each TCR beta chain by its CDR3 amino acid sequence plus V-gene family, and excluded reads lacking a unique V-gene family. In a later analysis, 450 to 600 highly shared, low-generation-probability nucleotide sequences were removed to address suspected cross-contamination and a sequencing artifact. For each public chain, a later analysis derived a clonal expansion index from normalized ranks of inferred template counts within each repertoire. In a later analysis, generation probabilities were computed with a VDJ recombination model fitted to out-of-frame rearrangements, and the resulting probabilities were checked against IGoR. A later analysis scored TCR-TCR, TCR-HLA and TCR-CMV co-occurrence with hypergeometric tests, applying a repertoire-size bias correction to TCR pairs. A later analysis estimated false discovery rates by permuting HLA or CMV assignments 20 times. In a later analysis, co-occurring TCRs were grouped using DBSCAN, with TCRdist sequence similarity added in when clustering inside HLA-allele-positive subsets. Repertoires with fewer than 30,000 or more than 120,000 public chains, plus five repertoires with anomalous nucleotide sharing, were excluded from co-occurrence clustering. Here the immuneACCESS table is served through TCRdb, limited to in-frame sequences with V and J called. Missing clones are a known gap in these copies; in checked studies unresolved V genes cover under half, and the rest lacks a known reason. The DNA gave D and trimming, while V, J and clone size come from that table. The sample yields some 250,000 clones; about 81% were counted once. Jointly, the top ten make up 5% to 6.5% of the sample.

General conclusions and limits of the study: Cytomegalovirus status was reported to be diagnosed by the classifier with high specificity and sensitivity in both the original and validation cohorts. V-gene and J-gene trimming of TCR beta chains was associated with a missense DCLRE1C variant in a later genetic analysis, and the association was replicated in an independent cohort. In a later analysis, HLA-associated TCR beta chains were found to be more clonally expanded and to have lower generation probabilities than equally common non-associated chains. A group of highly shared sequence variants was considered likely to be a technical artifact of the sequencing pipeline. For the cohort, immune exposure information was limited to CMV serostatus. An earlier analysis of several hundred of the donors showed that most TCR beta V segments appeared in productive rearrangements either about 90% or about 30% of the time, which broadly matched IMGT annotations. Because some donors lacked HLA typing at each locus, the association tests relied only on the typed subset. A further reported finding was that TCR beta sequences accurately predicted the HLA-A and HLA-B alleles for most subjects in the first cohort. Correlated functional status among segregating V segments might be attributable to linkage disequilibrium, but an unknown experimental factor could not be ruled out. According to a later genetic analysis, donors in an Asian-associated ancestry cluster had fewer N-insertions in productive TCRs than the approximately 670-donor mean. Most TCR sequences were seen in very few donors, while some public TCRs were found in many individuals. In vitro tests confirmed that three of the cytomegalovirus-associated TCR beta chains recognize cytomegalovirus antigens. It was suggested by the authors that the approach could potentially be generalized to other disease states and immunological phenotypes. Sequencing depth was assumed to be roughly uniform across donors in the presence/absence analyses, though that assumption may not hold. This cohort had only TCR beta chains sequenced, and the lack of alpha or paired-chain data limited which features could be detected. According to a later analysis, most CMV-associated TCR beta chains appeared to be HLA-restricted, and the HLA associations seemed to be driven largely by CMV exposure. Some IMGT-functional V segments, including TRBV6-2 and TRBV6-3, could not be distinguished by the 87-base-pair reads and were therefore excluded. A later analysis reported that several top co-occurrence clusters appeared linked to parvovirus B19, influenza, CMV and Epstein-Barr virus. Seventeen rarely observed V segments, including chromosome 9 orphons, were excluded from the earlier analysis of approximately 500 of the donors because counts were too low. In a later analysis, 16,951 TCR beta sequences were associated with specific HLA alleles at a false discovery rate of 0.05. In a later analysis, the rate of TCR association differed among HLA loci, with DRB1 alleles having the most associated TCRs and HLA-C alleles having the fewest. The study gave a list of 150 to 200 TCR beta chains associated with cytomegalovirus. Assigning TCR associations to individual alleles was difficult when HLA alleles, especially DR and DQ, strongly co-occurred.

To note about this clone: It lacks a known antigen. No base quality information exists; no much larger clone differs at one position.

V is reduced by 6 bases and J by 5 bases, leaving a spacing of 14 bases between them. CDR1 and CDR2 (LNHDA, SQIVND) derive from the germline V gene (reference sequence). The CDR3, from cysteine to phenylalanine, totals 13 residues. CDR3 DNA only is kept here, 39 bases in frame from base 1. The cohort consisted of 650 to 700 healthy bone marrow donors. At the time of sampling, every cohort member was nominally healthy, though immune exposures that went unrecorded were likely present. The donor was CMV seropositive and was included in the group of 290 or so seropositive cohort members. Every donor gave a peripheral blood sample, and the peripheral blood mononuclear cells from that sample were used for TCR beta sequencing. The Qiagen DNeasy Blood Extraction Kit was used to extract genomic DNA from the blood cell samples.

Input material: PBMCs. This chain joins TRBV19 to TRBJ2-7; perhaps TRBD1 is the D gene, with 6 bases matching. This clonotype originated in a woman in her forties in good health and CMV-seropositive. CDR3 sequence: CASRGRGEDEQYF. The bases read TGTGCCAGTAGGGGCAGGGGAGAGGACGAGCAGTACTTC.